These 11 T cell receptor beta chains share one sample of origin, sequenced in a study of CD8+CD57+ T cells in acquired aplastic anemia. CDR3 and TCR beta VDJ profiling relied on genomic DNA as the template. TCRdb passed the reads through MiXCR, listing each CDR3 protein once. The sample has 65,000 to 85,000 distinct CDR3 sequences, 50% to 55% seen once; the top ten hold 6.5% to 9.5%. Sequenced sample: sorted CD4+, CD8+, or CD8+CD57+ T cells (not recorded which) from PBMCs. These receptors were collected from a human donor in good health, serving as a control.

The chain carries TRBV10-3 and TRBJ2-7; possible D gene TRBD2, 5 bases. Germline V CDR1 and CDR2: ENHRY, SYGVKD. The germline V and J ends were trimmed by 10 bases and 3 bases, with 10 bases remaining between them. This CDR3 comprises 11 residues. CDR3 sequence (DNA): TGTGCCACCGTAGGGAGCTACGAGCAGTACTTC. Protein sequence: CATVGSYEQYF.

The sample holds many counts of this clonotype. The chain carries TRBV11-2 and TRBJ2-3; unclear D gene. The CDR3 is made up of 13 amino acids. Trimming pared 7 bases from V and 1 base from J, leaving 9 bases between. Per the germline V gene, CDR1 is SGHAT and CDR2 is FQNNGV. The CDR3 reads CASTYMGTDTQYF. The DNA for the CDR3 is TGTGCCAGCACCTACATGGGCACAGATACGCAGTATTTT.

This clonotype was detected many times. This chain connects TRBV10-2 to TRBJ1-5; D is possibly TRBD1 (5 bases). This CDR3 spans 13 amino acids. Germline V gene data show CDR1 as WSHSY and CDR2 as SAAADI. V lost 7 bases and J 3 bases, leaving 10 bases between the germline ends. The CDR3 region is CASTAGSNQPQHF. In DNA form, the CDR3 reads TGCGCCAGCACGGCAGGGTCCAATCAGCCCCAGCATTTT.

This clonotype has a count of ten or more. The chain recombines TRBV7-9 with TRBJ2-4; 8 positions agree with TRBD2. The germline V gene encodes CDR1 SEHNR and CDR2 FQNEAQ (reference sequence). With 3 bases clipped from V and 8 bases from J, the junction kept 6 bases outside the gene matches. The CDR3 runs to 14 residues. CDR3 nucleotide sequence: TGTGCCAGCAGCTTTGAGCGGGAGTCAGACATTCAGTACTTC. Translation gives CASSFERESDIQYF.

This clonotype was seen more than once but under ten times. A much larger clone is a single base away; this may be a read error. The chain combines TRBV11-2 with TRBJ2-5; 10 bases fit TRBD1. This CDR3 has 19 amino acids. Germline V gene lookup returns CDR1 SGHAT and CDR2 FQNNGV. CDR3 coding DNA: TGTACCAGCAGCTTTAACCGGGACAGGGGTTTTTTCTGCCAAGAGACCCAGTACTTC. Protein product: CTSSFNRDRGFFCQETQYF.

V is TRBV24-1 and J is TRBJ2-1; TRBD1 aligns across 7 bases. With 4 bases clipped from V and 5 bases from J, the junction kept 7 bases outside the gene matches. This CDR3 comprises 15 residues. CDR1 and CDR2 (germline): KGHDR, SFDVKD. CDR3 amino acids: CATSETGTDDNEQFF. The CDR3 region has the DNA TGTGCCACCAGTGAGACCGGGACAGACGACAATGAGCAGTTCTTC.

This clonotype came up once. V usage is TRBV9 and J usage is TRBJ2-3; D not resolved. Trimming cost V 0 bases and J 2 bases, with 4 bases left between them. This CDR3 contains 13 residues. The germline CDR1 and CDR2 sequences are SGDLS and YYNGEE. The CDR3 sequence: CASSVGNTDTQYF. In DNA form, the CDR3 reads TGTGCCAGCAGCGTAGGCAACACAGATACGCAGTATTTT. Looking up the rest from reference TRBV9 and TRBJ2-3 gives the full variable domain: DSGVTQTPKHLITATGQRVTLRCSPRSGDLSVYWYQQSLDQGLQFLIQYYNGEERAKGNILERFSAQQFPDLHSELNLSSLELGDSALYFCASSVGNTDTQYFGPGTRLTVL.

This rearrangement joins TRBV2 to TRBJ2-7; 7 bases map to TRBD1. V shed 6 bases and J 1 base; nucleotides not matched to a gene: 9. CDR3 length equals 15 residues. The V gene's germline CDR1 is SNHLY and CDR2 FYNNEI. Here the CDR3 reads CASSSSGTASYEQYF. The CDR3 region has the DNA TGTGCCAGCAGCTCCTCTGGGACAGCTTCCTACGAGCAGTACTTC.

This clonotype was picked up many times. The rearrangement links TRBV5-5 to TRBJ1-2; D unclear. Trimming shortened V by 0 bases and J by 0 bases, and 6 bases separated the two germline ends. The germline gives CDR1 SGHKS, CDR2 YYEKEE (reference sequence). The CDR3 consists of 14 residues. Here the CDR3 reads CASSLDVSNYGYTF. The CDR3 DNA reads TGTGCCAGCAGCTTGGACGTCTCTAACTATGGCTACACCTTC.

This clonotype was seen a handful of times. The V call is TRBV9, the J call TRBJ2-3; no clear D. The CDR3 sequence is 15 residues long. V shed 0 bases and J shed 0 bases, with 8 bases lying between them. The V gene's germline CDR1 is SGDLS and CDR2 YYNGEE. The CDR3 loop is CASSVEGLSTDTQYF. In DNA, the CDR3 is TGTGCCAGCAGCGTAGAAGGATTAAGCACAGATACGCAGTATTTT.

J is TRBJ1-2 and V is TRBV2, with 10 bases lining up with TRBD1. The V segment lost 6 bases and the J segment 6 bases; nucleotides outside the gene matches: 1. CDR1 is SNHLY and CDR2 is FYNNEI in the germline V gene. This CDR3 region has 12 residues. The DNA of the CDR3 is TGTGCCAGCAGCGGGACAGGGGATGGCTACACCTTC. It codes for CASSGTGDGYTF.